The sequence of this TCR beta chain was determined in a study of CD8 T cells in ankylosing spondylitis. Study-level findings and limits: Disease-linked clones, CD8+, were relatively rare in peripheral blood. Significant enrichment of disease-linked clones was reported in matched ankylosing spondylitis synovial fluid. Prior literature has documented some motif variants in synovial fluid and blood from reactive arthritis.

Germline V gene lookup returns CDR1 DFQATT and CDR2 SNEGSKA (reference sequence). Unmatched junction bases numbered 8, after V lost 5 bases and J lost 5 bases. The CDR3 loop spans 15 amino acids. The TCR beta libraries were generated through quantitative 5'-RACE incorporating molecular barcodes. TCRdb itself ran the 5' RACE reads through MiXCR, one entry per CDR3 protein. This table holds some 240,000 distinct CDR3 sequences, about 24% found once. To note about this clonotype: Antigen: not known.

The clonotype originates from a male donor with ankylosing spondylitis or in good health (not recorded which). This rearrangement joins TRBV20-1 to TRBJ2-3, with TRBD1 identical over 12 bases. Sequenced input: blood, either unsorted or a sorted T cell fraction (not recorded which). The CDR3 protein is CSARPGQGAGDTQYF. Here the CDR3 DNA reads TGCAGTGCTCGGCCGGGACAGGGGGCTGGAGATACGCAGTATTTT.